The rows below give T cell receptor beta chains drawn from one sample of a study of shared clonotypes between healthy human individuals. This table comes from immunoSEQ multiplex PCR, and its TCRdb copy is limited to in-frame clones, with some not included. The table lists around 2,100,000 clones, over 85% of them singletons, with around 1.2% in the top ten. The sequenced sample was naive CD8+ T cells sorted from blood. All receptors derive from a man aged 18-30 years in good health. Each CDR3 is given with its conserved first and last residue. Rows may omit the clone size; those that give it use once, few, many or a size class.

abundance: -
v_gene: TRBV27
len: 14
CDR3aa: CASSGDRDNYGYTF

abundance: -
v_gene: TRBV6-6
len: 13
CDR3aa: CASRGTPTGELFF

abundance: -
v_gene: TRBV11-2
len: 13
CDR3aa: CASSPQGTHEQFF

abundance: once
v_gene: TRBV10-2
len: 18
CDR3aa: CASRGTSGRALLPNIQYF

abundance: -
v_gene: TRBV4-1
len: 14
CDR3aa: CASSQERRRYEQYF

abundance: -
v_gene: TRBV5-6
len: 15
CDR3aa: CASSLDGIGRNTIYF

abundance: -
v_gene: TRBV25-1
len: 11
CDR3aa: CASSGNYEQYF

abundance: -
v_gene: TRBV6-6
len: 15
CDR3aa: CASRDGTGGWHEQYF

abundance: -
v_gene: TRBV4-1
len: 17
CDR3aa: CASSQVESGRSTGELFF

abundance: -
v_gene: TRBV2
len: 16
CDR3aa: CASSELPGQGNQPQHF

abundance: -
v_gene: TRBV6-4
len: 15
CDR3aa: CASSEKGGRSETQYF

abundance: -
v_gene: TRBV11-2
len: 13
CDR3aa: CASRLGEAGELFF

abundance: -
v_gene: TRBV5-1
len: 16
CDR3aa: CASSLAPGGSYNEQFF

abundance: -
v_gene: TRBV27
len: 13
CDR3aa: CASSWGAGDTQYF

abundance: -
v_gene: TRBV7-9
len: 15
CDR3aa: CASSSSGRALNEQFF

abundance: -
v_gene: TRBV15
len: 15
CDR3aa: CATSRRGWGPETQYF

abundance: -
v_gene: TRBV28
len: 15
CDR3aa: CASTLRGAPSYEQYF

abundance: -
v_gene: TRBV7-9
len: 15
CDR3aa: CASSWGTGGEETQYF

abundance: -
v_gene: TRBV7-9
len: 14
CDR3aa: CASRVEDGWAEAFF

abundance: -
v_gene: TRBV30
len: 13
CDR3aa: CACKGGEDTEAFF

abundance: -
v_gene: TRBV28
len: 12
CDR3aa: CASSFVLPNKFF

abundance: -
v_gene: TRBV15
len: 15
CDR3aa: CATSRVHTGVDIQYF

abundance: -
v_gene: TRBV7-8
len: 14
CDR3aa: CASSDGTAKEKLFF

abundance: once
v_gene: TRBV7-9
len: 17
CDR3aa: CASTPWRGQSEGNEQFF

abundance: -
v_gene: TRBV7-9
len: 16
CDR3aa: CASSLPSGGDSYEQYF

abundance: -
v_gene: TRBV27
len: 13
CDR3aa: CASSPRISYEQYF

abundance: -
v_gene: TRBV25-1
len: 13
CDR3aa: CASSDGGFNEQFF

abundance: -
v_gene: TRBV18
len: 18
CDR3aa: CASSPPGLAGEGTYEQYF

abundance: -
v_gene: TRBV27
len: 14
CDR3aa: CASSSGLDQETQYF

abundance: once
v_gene: TRBV27
len: 18
CDR3aa: CASSLPIWGGLNTGELFF

abundance: -
v_gene: TRBV6-5
len: 15
CDR3aa: CATLELAGHQETQYF

abundance: -
v_gene: TRBV7-9
len: 14
CDR3aa: CASSLVPGWETQYF

abundance: -
v_gene: TRBV6-1
len: 17
CDR3aa: CASSEATGTVANEKLFF

abundance: -
v_gene: TRBV6-5
len: 14
CDR3aa: CASSSRVWGAEAFF

abundance: -
v_gene: TRBV28
len: 19
CDR3aa: CASSAQGAVWGVHLVEQFF

abundance: -
v_gene: TRBV30
len: 15
CDR3aa: CAWSVPGTGSTEAFF

abundance: -
v_gene: TRBV7-9
len: 16
CDR3aa: CASSLGSRDWAQPQHF

abundance: -
v_gene: TRBV29-1
len: 14
CDR3aa: CSVEAAGGSYEQYF

abundance: -
v_gene: TRBV5-1
len: 15
CDR3aa: CASSLSGPPQETQYF

abundance: -
v_gene: TRBV29-1
len: 14
CDR3aa: CSVEVTATNEKLFF

abundance: -
v_gene: TRBV7-8
len: 15
CDR3aa: CASSLVGGTYNEQFF

abundance: -
v_gene: TRBV6-6
len: 15
CDR3aa: CASSHTGFSKNIQYF

abundance: -
v_gene: TRBV2
len: 15
CDR3aa: CASSEGGGSPYEQYF

abundance: -
v_gene: TRBV13
len: 14
CDR3aa: CASSYRGGGNEQFF

abundance: -
v_gene: TRBV7-9
len: 13
CDR3aa: CASSRLGGYEQYF

abundance: -
v_gene: TRBV6-5
len: 16
CDR3aa: CASSYSHGTASYEQYF

abundance: once
v_gene: TRBV29-1
len: 13
CDR3aa: CSVVTQTNYGYTF

abundance: -
v_gene: TRBV6-6
len: 12
CDR3aa: CASSFGATEAFF

abundance: -
v_gene: TRBV5-1
len: 13
CDR3aa: CASRYSSQETQYF

abundance: -
v_gene: TRBV5-6
len: 14
CDR3aa: CASSLAPGADTQYF

abundance: -
v_gene: TRBV11-2
len: 16
CDR3aa: CASSPLAGATTDTQYF

abundance: once
v_gene: TRBV4-3
len: 15
CDR3aa: CASSQEIGPGYEQYF

abundance: once
v_gene: TRBV7-9
len: 15
CDR3aa: CASSPPLQGSYEQYF

abundance: -
v_gene: TRBV10-2
len: 13
CDR3aa: CASSDGNNSPLHF

abundance: -
v_gene: TRBV6-5
len: 14
CDR3aa: CASSPGLAAHEQYF